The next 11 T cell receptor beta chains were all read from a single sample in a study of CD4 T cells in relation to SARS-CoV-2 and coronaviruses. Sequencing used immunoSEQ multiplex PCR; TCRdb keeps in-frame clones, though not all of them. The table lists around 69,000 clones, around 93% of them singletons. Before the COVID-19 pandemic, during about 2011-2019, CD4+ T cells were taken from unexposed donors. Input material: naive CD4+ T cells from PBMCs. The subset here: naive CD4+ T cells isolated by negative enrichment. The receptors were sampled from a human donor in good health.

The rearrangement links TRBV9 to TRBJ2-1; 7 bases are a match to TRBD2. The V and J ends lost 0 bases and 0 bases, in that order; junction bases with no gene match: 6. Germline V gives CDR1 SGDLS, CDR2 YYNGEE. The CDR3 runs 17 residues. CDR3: CASSVGLAGSSYNEQFF. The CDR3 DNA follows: TGTGCCAGCAGCGTAGGATTAGCGGGTAGCTCCTACAATGAGCAGTTCTTC.

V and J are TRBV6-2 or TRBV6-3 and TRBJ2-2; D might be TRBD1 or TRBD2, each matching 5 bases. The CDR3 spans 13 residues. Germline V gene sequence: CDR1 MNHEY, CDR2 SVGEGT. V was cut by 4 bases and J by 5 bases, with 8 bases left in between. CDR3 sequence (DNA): TGTGCCAGCAGTTTCAGGGAGACCGGGGAGCTGTTTTTT. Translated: CASSFRETGELFF.

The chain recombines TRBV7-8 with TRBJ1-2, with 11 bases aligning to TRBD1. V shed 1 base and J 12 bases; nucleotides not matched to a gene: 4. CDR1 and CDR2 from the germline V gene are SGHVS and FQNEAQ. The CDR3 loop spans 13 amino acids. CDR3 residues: CASSLEDRGHNTF. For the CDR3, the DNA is TGTGCCAGCAGCTTAGAGGACAGGGGGCATAACACCTTC. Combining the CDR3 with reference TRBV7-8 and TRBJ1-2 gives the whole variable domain GAGVSQSPRYKVAKRGQDVALRCDPISGHVSLFWYQQALGQGPEFLTYFQNEAQLDKSGLPSDRFFAERPEGSVSTLKIQRTQQEDSAVYLCASSLEDRGHNTFGSGTRLTVV.

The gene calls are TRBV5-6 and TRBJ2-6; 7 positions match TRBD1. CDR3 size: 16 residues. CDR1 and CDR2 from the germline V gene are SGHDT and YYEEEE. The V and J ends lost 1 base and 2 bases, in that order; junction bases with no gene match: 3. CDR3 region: CASSLKGGAGANVLTF. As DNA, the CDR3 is TGTGCCAGCAGCTTGAAAGGGGGCGCTGGGGCCAACGTCCTGACTTTC.

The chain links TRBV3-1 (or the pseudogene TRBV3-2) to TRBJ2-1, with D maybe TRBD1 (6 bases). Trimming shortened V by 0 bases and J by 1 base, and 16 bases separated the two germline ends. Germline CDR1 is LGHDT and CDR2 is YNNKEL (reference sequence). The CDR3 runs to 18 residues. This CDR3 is CASSQDPMGATSYNEQFF. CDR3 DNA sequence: TGTGCCAGCAGCCAAGACCCAATGGGGGCTACTTCCTACAATGAGCAGTTCTTC.

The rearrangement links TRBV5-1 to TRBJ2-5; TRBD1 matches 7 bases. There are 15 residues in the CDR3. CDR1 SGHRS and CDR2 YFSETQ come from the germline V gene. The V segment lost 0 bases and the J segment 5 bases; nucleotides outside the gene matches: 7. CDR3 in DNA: TGCGCCAGCAGCTTGGGACAGGGTAGTACCGAGACCCAGTACTTC. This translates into CASSLGQGSTETQYF.

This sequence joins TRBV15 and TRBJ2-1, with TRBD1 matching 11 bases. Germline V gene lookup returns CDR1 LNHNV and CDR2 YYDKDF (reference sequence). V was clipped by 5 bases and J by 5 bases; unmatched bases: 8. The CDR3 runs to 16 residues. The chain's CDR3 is CATSGGRDRGNNEQFF. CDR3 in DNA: TGTGCCACCAGCGGGGGCCGGGACAGGGGGAACAATGAGCAGTTCTTC.

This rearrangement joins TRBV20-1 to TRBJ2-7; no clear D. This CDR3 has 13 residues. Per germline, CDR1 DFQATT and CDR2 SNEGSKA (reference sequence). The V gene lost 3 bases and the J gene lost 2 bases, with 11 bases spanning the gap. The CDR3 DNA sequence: TGCAGTGCTAGTCGGCCTACACCCTACGAGCAGTACTTC. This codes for CSASRPTPYEQYF.

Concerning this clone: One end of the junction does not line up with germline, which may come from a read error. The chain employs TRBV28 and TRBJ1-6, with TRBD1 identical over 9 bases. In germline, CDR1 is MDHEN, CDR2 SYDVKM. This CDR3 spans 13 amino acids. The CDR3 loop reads CATNVRGSGQGNF. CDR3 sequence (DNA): TGTGCCACCAATGTTCGGGGCTCAGGACAGGGGAACTTT.

The CDR3 protein is CASPMVEPGQAAGDYGYTF. CDR3 coding DNA: TGTGCCAGCCCTATGGTCGAACCGGGACAGGCCGCGGGTGACTATGGCTACACCTTC. This chain links TRBV2 with TRBJ1-2; the match to TRBD1 covers 8 bases. Germline V gene sequence: CDR1 SNHLY, CDR2 FYNNEI. The CDR3 is 19 residues long. J was trimmed by 3 bases and V by 8 bases; bases with no gene match: 23.

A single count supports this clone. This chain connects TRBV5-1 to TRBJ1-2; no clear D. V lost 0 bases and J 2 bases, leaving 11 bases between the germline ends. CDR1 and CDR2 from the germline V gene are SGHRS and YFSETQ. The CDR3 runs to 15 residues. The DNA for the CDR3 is TGCGCCAGCAGCTTGGACCCGGGGTCGAACTATGGCTACACCTTC. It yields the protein CASSLDPGSNYGYTF. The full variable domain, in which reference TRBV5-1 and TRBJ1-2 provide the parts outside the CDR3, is KAGVTQTPRYLIKTRGQQVTLSCSPISGHRSVSWYQQTPGQGLQFLFEYFSETQRNKGNFPGRFSGRQFSNSRSEMNVSTLELGDSALYLCASSLDPGSNYGYTFGSGTRLTVV.